Listed here is a single T cell receptor beta chain. This clonotype appeared a few times. The specificity of this receptor is unknown. No quality values exist for individual bases; no much larger clone is one base distant. The sequencer was an Illumina HiSeq 1500. TCRdb took the public reads, trimmed them with fastp at Q25, ran MiXCR for clone calling and kept in-frame beta chains. Rows merge per CDR3 protein into single entries with the most common DNA and genes. For this sample there are 510,000 or so distinct CDR3 sequences; about 30% appear just once. Roughly an eighth of the sample rests with the top ten. Deletion took 4 bases off V and 9 bases off J, with a span of 19 bases between the germline ends. The CDR3 runs 15 residues from the cysteine to the phenylalanine. Only the CDR3 DNA stays, 45 bases, in frame from base 1. The germline V gene encodes CDR1 SGHTA and CDR2 FQGNSA. The data originate from a study of T cell repertoires in cytomegalovirus infection (dated by TCRdb to the late 2010s). In the study overall: The HLA type of each donor mattered for the analysis, because public TCR beta signatures pointed to carriage of CMV infection along with the matching HLA type. The research as a whole found: The ex vivo response was dominated by HLA-C-restricted CMV-specific TCR beta clonotypes, and the single most frequent clonotype in two of eight donors was supplied by these HLA-C-restricted clonotypes. Carriers of CMV infection plus the relevant HLA type were discriminated by the cumulative frequency of public TCR beta family members in the study cohort and in an independent approximately 360-donor cohort.

This receptor was identified in a human donor in good health (CMV status not recorded). Some clones in this sample may be carry-over from other donors' samples. This chain joins TRBV7-2 to TRBJ1-5, with the D segment identity uncertain. Sequenced material: PBMCs. The CDR3 protein sequence reads: CASSYDPVARSPQHF. The DNA sequence is given as TGTGCCAGCAGCTACGATCCCGTGGCGCGGTCGCCCCAGCATTTT.